These 26 T cell receptor beta chains were sequenced from one sample in a study of Ad26.COV2.S vaccination and SARS-CoV-2 variants. Treatment reported: roughly 19 received Ad26.COV2.S at low or high dose, single or two shots; several received placebo; per-sample allocation not given. Sampling occurred on day 63 after the first vaccine or placebo injection. Only in-frame clones appear in the TCRdb table, and some are missing; sequencing was by immunoSEQ multiplex PCR. The sample lists some 450,000 clones, roughly 91% occurring once. The material sequenced was peripheral blood, taken in a trial of Ad26.COV2.S vaccine versus placebo. The source is a person between 18 and 65 years old who received the Ad26.COV2.S COVID-19 vaccine or a placebo.

The chain recombines TRBV19 with TRBJ2-7; possible D gene TRBD1, 5 bases. V was shortened by 3 bases and J by 0 bases, with 15 bases between the two germline ends. Germline CDR1 and CDR2: LNHDA and SQIVND (reference sequence). The CDR3 totals 16 residues. CDR3 DNA: TGTGCCAGTAGTATTTGGGGCCGATTCAACTCCTACGAGCAGTACTTC. It yields the protein CASSIWGRFNSYEQYF.

V usage is TRBV5-6 and J usage is TRBJ2-3, with D perhaps TRBD1 or TRBD2 (5 bases each). V was cut by 4 bases and J by 2 bases, with 11 bases left in between. The length of the CDR3 is 14 residues. Germline lookup yields CDR1 SGHDT and CDR2 YYEEEE. The chain's CDR3 is CASSEGSYTDTQYF. The CDR3 coding sequence is TGTGCCAGCAGCGAGGGGTCGTACACAGATACGCAGTATTTT.

The chain carries TRBV6-2 or TRBV6-3 and TRBJ2-7, with TRBD1 as a possible D gene (6 bases). The CDR3 loop spans 15 amino acids. Germline V gene sequence: CDR1 MNHEY, CDR2 SVGEGT. Trimming left V 6 bases short and J 3 bases short, with 18 bases between. CDR3 nucleotide sequence: TGTGCCAGCAGCCTGGCGAACAGGGTATTCTACGAGCAGTACTTC. Encoded protein: CASSLANRVFYEQYF.

The chain combines TRBV29-1 with TRBJ2-3, with D perhaps TRBD2 (6 bases). The CDR3 is 13 residues long. Trimming shortened V by 3 bases and J by 2 bases, and 9 bases separated the two germline ends. Germline V CDR1 and CDR2: SQVTM, ANQGSEA. As DNA, the CDR3 is TGCAGCGTTGAGGCGGGGTACACAGATACGCAGTATTTT. Its translation: CSVEAGYTDTQYF.

The V call is TRBV4-3, the J call TRBJ2-5; D is uncertain. V lost 1 base and J lost 5, with 8 bases in between. The germline V gene encodes CDR1 LGHNA and CDR2 YSLEER. This CDR3 comprises 13 residues. CDR3 nucleotide sequence: TGCGCCAGCAGCCAAGGTCCCTGGGAGACCCAGTACTTC. Translating gives CASSQGPWETQYF.

The chain couples TRBV2 to TRBJ2-1; 7 nucleotides agree with TRBD2. The V gene end was trimmed by 5 bases and the J gene end by 4 bases; junction bases not matched to a gene: 2. Germline loops: CDR1 SNHLY, CDR2 FYNNEI. The CDR3 length is 13 residues. The CDR3, as DNA: TGTGCCAGCAGTCGGGGGGAGTACAATGAGCAGTTCTTC. Translation gives CASSRGEYNEQFF.

V gene TRBV28 combines with J gene TRBJ1-2; 7 positions match TRBD1. Germline trimming cut 8 bases from V and 6 bases from J; bases unmatched to any gene: 3. The CDR3 contains 11 residues. CDR1 and CDR2 from the germline V gene are MDHEN and SYDVKM. CDR3: CASGQVDGYTF. CDR3 bases: TGTGCCAGCGGACAGGTGGATGGCTACACCTTC.

The chain couples TRBV3-1 (or the pseudogene TRBV3-2) to TRBJ2-1; D unclear. CDR1 and CDR2 from the germline V gene are LGHDT and YNNKEL (reference sequence). The CDR3 has 14 amino acids. V was pared by 4 bases and J by 8 bases, with 15 bases between. CDR3 protein: CASSPLIVSYEQFF. CDR3 bases: TGTGCCAGCAGCCCGCTTATAGTTAGCTATGAGCAGTTCTTC.

The V and J genes are TRBV6-5 and TRBJ1-2; D is unclear. Germline V gives CDR1 MNHEY, CDR2 SVGAGI. V was shortened by 6 bases and J by 0 bases, with 14 bases between the two germline ends. This CDR3 has 15 amino acids. The CDR3 protein is CASSRDTETNYGYTF. The CDR3 DNA reads TGTGCCAGCAGCCGTGACACCGAGACTAACTATGGCTACACCTTC.

The chain carries TRBV6-2 or TRBV6-3 and TRBJ2-1, with TRBD2 identical over 8 bases. From germline, CDR1 is MNHEY and CDR2 SVGEGT. V was pared by 4 bases and J by 5 bases, with 7 bases of the junction left unmatched. CDR3 length: 15 amino acids. The DNA for the CDR3 is TGTGCCAGCAGTTGGGGGAGACTAGCGAACAATGAGCAGTTCTTC. This codes for CASSWGRLANNEQFF.

The chain links TRBV25-1 to TRBJ1-5; the D gene is possibly TRBD1 (5 bases). Germline-derived CDR1 and CDR2 are MGHDK and SYGVNS. Trimming stripped 8 bases from V and 5 bases from J, with 19 bases between. CDR3 size: 15 residues. The CDR3: CASSLGGGTDQPQHF. CDR3 sequence (DNA): TGTGCCAGCTCTCTCGGCGGGGGAACGGATCAGCCCCAGCATTTT.

The chain carries TRBV5-4 and TRBJ2-1; possibly TRBD2 for D (6 bases). Looked up from germline, CDR1 is SGHNT and CDR2 is YYREEE (reference sequence). Trimming took off 1 base at V and 4 bases at J, with 12 bases between the two ends. The CDR3 contains 15 residues. CDR3 residues: CASSLKASAYNEQFF. CDR3 DNA: TGTGCCAGCAGCTTGAAGGCTAGCGCATACAATGAGCAGTTCTTC.

This clone has only one observation. The genes are TRBV7-2 and TRBJ2-3, with TRBD1 as a possible D gene (6 bases). The germline V gene encodes CDR1 SGHTA and CDR2 FQGNSA. The V end lost 2 bases, the J end lost 8 bases, and 14 bases lay between the germline ends. This CDR3 contains 14 residues. CDR3 region: CASSLTQQGITQYF. The CDR3 bases are TGTGCCAGCAGCTTAACCCAGCAGGGGATTACGCAGTATTTT.

A single count supports this clone. This rearrangement joins TRBV7-9 to TRBJ2-3; 8 bases line up with TRBD2. The V gene's germline CDR1 is SEHNR and CDR2 FQNEAQ (reference sequence). The CDR3 is 17 amino acids. V dropped 1 base and J dropped 5; count of bases not matched to a gene: 11. The CDR3 DNA follows: TGTGCCAGCAGCTTAGGGTCCCAGCGGGAGTGGATAGATACGCAGTATTTT. This encodes CASSLGSQREWIDTQYF.

The chain joins TRBV7-2 to TRBJ2-3; a possible D gene is TRBD2 (8 bases). The CDR3 extends over 17 amino acids. Germline V lookup: CDR1 SGHTA, CDR2 FQGNSA. V was cut by 2 bases and J by 5 bases, with 20 bases left in between. The CDR3 DNA is TGTGCCAGCAGCTTAATTGCTACGGGAGGGGGCGTAGATACGCAGTATTTT. Encoded protein: CASSLIATGGGVDTQYF.

The chain joins TRBV6-5 to TRBJ1-6; no reliable D call. The germline V gene has CDR1 MNHEY and CDR2 SVGAGI. The CDR3 covers 14 residues. The V gene lost 5 bases and the J gene lost 8 bases, with 13 bases spanning the gap. DNA of the CDR3: TGTGCCAGCAGTCCCAGAAATTTGGATTCACCCCTCCACTTT. This gives the protein CASSPRNLDSPLHF.

The table lists this clone with a count of one. J is TRBJ1-1 and V is TRBV6-5; D not certain. Trimming removed 6 bases from V and 2 bases from J, with 7 bases in between. The CDR3 length is 12 residues. The germline V gene encodes CDR1 MNHEY and CDR2 SVGAGI. The CDR3 is CASSPLNTEAFF. In DNA, the CDR3 is TGTGCCAGCAGCCCCCTTAACACTGAAGCTTTCTTT.

CDR3 DNA sequence: TGTGCCTGGAACAGACTAGCGGGAGATGGTGAGCAGTACTTC. It yields the protein CAWNRLAGDGEQYF. The V and J genes are TRBV30 and TRBJ2-7; 12 bases are shared with TRBD2. CDR1 is GTSNPN and CDR2 is SVGIG in the germline V gene (reference sequence). V gave up 4 bases and J gave up 7 bases; unmatched junction bases: 8. The CDR3 totals 14 residues. The full variable domain, rest sourced from reference TRBV30 and TRBJ2-7, is SQTIHQWPATLVQPVGSPLSLECTVEGTSNPNLYWYRQAAGRGLQLLFYSVGIGQISSEVPQNLSASRPQDRQFILSSKKLLLSDSGFYLCAWNRLAGDGEQYFGPGTRLTVT.

This sequence joins TRBV12-5 and TRBJ2-1; 8 bases map to TRBD2. With 6 bases clipped from V and 0 bases from J, the junction kept 1 base outside the gene matches. The CDR3 loop spans 14 amino acids. CDR1 and CDR2 from the germline V gene are LGHNT and FRNRAP. CDR3 amino acids: CASGSGSSYNEQFF. In DNA form, the CDR3 reads TGTGCTAGTGGGAGCGGGAGCTCCTACAATGAGCAGTTCTTC.

This chain joins TRBV2 and TRBJ2-5; no definite D call. With 10 bases removed from V and 1 base from J, the gap between germline ends came to 10 bases. The germline V gene has CDR1 SNHLY and CDR2 FYNNEI. The CDR3 runs 12 residues. CDR3 amino acids: CATAGSQETQYF. For the CDR3, the DNA is TGTGCCACTGCAGGCAGCCAAGAGACCCAGTACTTC.

The V call is TRBV6-5, the J call TRBJ2-1; D unresolved. The CDR3 is 16 amino acids. V was shortened by 0 bases and J by 3 bases, with 12 bases between the two germline ends. The germline gives CDR1 MNHEY, CDR2 SVGAGI. The DNA for the CDR3 is TGTGCCAGCAGTTACTCGAGATCGGCCAACTACAATGAGCAGTTCTTC. Translated: CASSYSRSANYNEQFF.

This clone has a single count. The rearrangement joins TRBV28 to TRBJ2-7, with D possibly being TRBD1 (5 bases). The CDR3 runs 15 residues. The V end lost 2 bases, the J end lost 6 bases, and 17 bases lay between the germline ends. In germline, CDR1 is MDHEN, CDR2 SYDVKM. The DNA of the CDR3 is TGTGCCAGCAGTTTAAACAGGCCAATTGGAGTCGAGCAGTACTTC. Protein product: CASSLNRPIGVEQYF.

This clone was counted between two and nine times. The chain recombines TRBV5-1 with TRBJ1-6, with a weak D call TRBD1 (6 bases). Germline CDR1 and CDR2: SGHRS and YFSETQ. The germline V and J ends were trimmed by 3 bases and 7 bases, with 14 bases remaining between them. This CDR3 is built from 15 residues. This chain's CDR3 is CASSSDGRGNSPLHF. CDR3 nucleotide sequence: TGCGCCAGCAGCTCGGACGGTAGGGGGAATTCACCCCTCCACTTT.

The chain links TRBV18 to TRBJ2-1; D is undetermined. In germline, CDR1 is KGHSH, CDR2 LQKENI. The ends were cut back, 0 bases at V and 0 bases at J, with 6 bases in the middle. The length of the CDR3 is 15 residues. In DNA form, the CDR3 reads TGTGCCAGCTCACCACCAGGGCGCTCCTACAATGAGCAGTTCTTC. It is translated as CASSPPGRSYNEQFF.

This clone has a handful of counts. This CDR3 reads CASSLRGTTGELFF. CDR3 DNA: TGTGCCAGCAGCCTCAGGGGCACCACCGGGGAGCTGTTTTTT. The genes are TRBV6-5 and TRBJ2-2, with D maybe TRBD1 (6 bases). With 6 bases removed from V and 4 bases from J, the gap between germline ends came to 12 bases. The CDR3 sequence is 14 residues long. The germline CDR1 and CDR2 sequences are MNHEY and SVGAGI.

CDR3 protein: CASSMRGGPSTDTQYF. CDR3 coding DNA: TGTGCCAGCAGTATGCGGGGTGGACCTAGCACAGATACGCAGTATTTT. The chain joins TRBV7-2 to TRBJ2-3, with D perhaps matching TRBD2 (6 bases). The V and J ends lost 6 bases and 0 bases respectively, with 16 bases between them. The V gene's germline CDR1 is SGHTA and CDR2 FQGNSA. The CDR3 has 16 amino acids.